Presented here are 28 T cell receptor beta chains from one specimen sequenced in a study of shared clonotypes between healthy human individuals. The protocol was immunoSEQ multiplex PCR, while the TCRdb copy is restricted to in-frame clones and leaves out a portion. The sample lists around 510,000 clones, about 96% seen once, with about 0.068% in the top ten. Input material: naive CD4+ T cells sorted from blood. Specified subset: CD45RA+ positively selected. These receptors all come from a woman aged 25 to 39 in good health.

This rearrangement joins TRBV6-5 to TRBJ2-7; D call uncertain. Germline-derived CDR1 and CDR2 are MNHEY and SVGAGI. This CDR3 contains 15 residues. The V and J ends lost 0 bases and 3 bases respectively, with 12 bases between them. The CDR3 sequence is CASSYSQVPNYEQYF. CDR3 DNA sequence: TGTGCCAGCAGTTACTCCCAGGTTCCAAACTACGAGCAGTACTTC.

The rearrangement links TRBV11-2 to TRBJ2-7, with TRBD2 as a possible D gene (7 bases). From germline, CDR1 is SGHAT and CDR2 FQNNGV. The CDR3 length is 16 residues. Trimming removed 4 bases at V and 6 bases at J, with 22 bases between. In DNA, the CDR3 is TGTGCCAGCAGCTCCCGCTGGGGGGCGGGAGTCCCCGAGCAGTACTTC. It is translated as CASSSRWGAGVPEQYF.

The chain joins TRBV19 to TRBJ1-5, with 7 positions matching TRBD1. Germline V gives CDR1 LNHDA, CDR2 SQIVND (reference sequence). This CDR3 has 15 residues. The ends lost 5 bases at V and 3 bases at J; junction bases unmatched: 7. Here the CDR3 reads CASSPTDRANQPQHF. DNA of the CDR3: TGTGCCAGTAGTCCTACCGACAGGGCCAATCAGCCCCAGCATTTT.

The V gene is TRBV5-1, the J gene TRBJ2-5; tentatively, D is TRBD2 (7 bases). Trimming removed 1 base at V and 5 bases at J, with 15 bases between. The CDR3 has 15 residues. Germline lookup yields CDR1 SGHRS and CDR2 YFSETQ. The CDR3 reads CASSLRGAREETQYF. DNA for the CDR3: TGCGCCAGCAGCTTGCGGGGGGCGAGGGAGGAGACCCAGTACTTC. The complete variable domain, with remaining parts taken from reference TRBV5-1 and TRBJ2-5, reads KAGVTQTPRYLIKTRGQQVTLSCSPISGHRSVSWYQQTPGQGLQFLFEYFSETQRNKGNFPGRFSGRQFSNSRSEMNVSTLELGDSALYLCASSLRGAREETQYFGPGTRLLVL.

The J gene is TRBJ2-3, the V gene TRBV5-1; D is perhaps TRBD1 (6 bases). Germline CDR1 is SGHRS and CDR2 is YFSETQ. Trimming shortened V by 1 base and J by 4 bases, and 10 bases separated the two germline ends. CDR3 size: 14 residues. DNA for the CDR3: TGCGCCAGCAGCTTGAACAGGGCCGCAGATACGCAGTATTTT. The encoded protein is CASSLNRAADTQYF.

CDR3 DNA sequence: TGTGCCAGCAGTTTTAGGCAGGTGAACACCGGGGAGCTGTTTTTT. It codes for CASSFRQVNTGELFF. J is TRBJ2-2 and V is TRBV27; D gene unclear. Deletions cut 3 bases from V and 1 base from J, with 9 bases between. Germline assignment: CDR1 MNHEY and CDR2 SMNVEV (reference sequence). CDR3 length: 15 residues.

The J gene is TRBJ2-1, the V gene TRBV28; D gene unclear. This CDR3 spans 11 amino acids. Germline V lookup: CDR1 MDHEN, CDR2 SYDVKM. With 6 bases removed from V and 8 bases from J, the gap between germline ends came to 8 bases. The CDR3 bases are TGTGCCAGCAGAGGTGTGGATGAGCAGTTCTTC. It specifies CASRGVDEQFF.

CDR3 residues: CASSREVTNEKLFF. DNA of the CDR3: TGTGCCAGTAGTAGAGAGGTCACTAATGAAAAACTGTTTTTT. The chain links TRBV19 to TRBJ1-4, with no clear D. Germline CDR1 LNHDA, CDR2 SQIVND (reference sequence). The germline V and J ends were trimmed by 4 bases and 2 bases, with 8 bases remaining between them. There are 14 residues in the CDR3.

This chain uses TRBV27 with TRBJ2-1; weak D call: TRBD2 (6 bases). The CDR3 spans 13 residues. Germline CDR1 reads MNHEY; CDR2 reads SMNVEV (reference sequence). V was pared by 6 bases and J by 6 bases, with 12 bases between. The CDR3 DNA reads TGTGCCAGCAGGGCGACTAGTTTCAATGAGCAGTTCTTC. Translated: CASRATSFNEQFF.

CDR3 DNA: TGTGCCAGCAGCTTACGGGCCAGCATGAACACTGAAGCTTTCTTT. Its translation is CASSLRASMNTEAFF. The V and J genes are TRBV27 and TRBJ1-1; D unclear. Trimming removed 6 bases at V and 0 bases at J, with 14 bases between. CDR3 length: 15 amino acids. CDR1 is MNHEY, CDR2 SMNVEV, per germline (reference sequence).

V usage is TRBV5-1 and J usage is TRBJ2-2, with D uncertain. CDR1 is SGHRS, CDR2 YFSETQ, per germline. With 0 bases removed from V and 0 bases from J, the gap between germline ends came to 9 bases. This CDR3 comprises 16 residues. The CDR3: CASSLVTLTNTGELFF. In DNA, the CDR3 is TGCGCCAGCAGCTTGGTTACGTTAACGAACACCGGGGAGCTGTTTTTT.

J is TRBJ2-7 and V is TRBV6-1; D remains ambiguous. Trimming removed 6 bases at V and 3 bases at J, with 9 bases between. The CDR3 consists of 12 residues. Germline assignment: CDR1 MNHNS and CDR2 SASEGT. The CDR3 protein is CASRDHYYEQYF. CDR3 DNA sequence: TGTGCCAGCAGGGACCACTACTACGAGCAGTACTTC.

This rearrangement joins TRBV6-1 to TRBJ2-7; D could derive from TRBD1 or TRBD2 (6 bases each). CDR3 size: 15 residues. CDR1 is MNHNS, CDR2 SASEGT, per germline. Trimming removed 7 bases at V and 3 bases at J, with 19 bases between. CDR3 sequence: CASIPQLGGNYEQYF. CDR3 nucleotide sequence: TGTGCCAGCATCCCCCAATTAGGGGGGAACTACGAGCAGTACTTC.

As DNA, the CDR3 is TGTGCCAGAAGCGGGGTCTCTGGAAACACCATATATTTT. Its protein product is CARSGVSGNTIYF. The chain links TRBV5-6 to TRBJ1-3; no reliable D call. Deletions cut 8 bases from V and 0 bases from J, with 9 bases between. Germline CDR1 SGHDT, CDR2 YYEEEE. This CDR3 has 13 residues.

This clone has only one observation. The CDR3 sequence: CASCVVDRDTGELFF. In DNA form, the CDR3 reads TGCGCCAGCTGTGTGGTTGACCGCGACACCGGGGAGCTGTTTTTT. The chain uses TRBV5-1 and TRBJ2-2; D is unresolved. From germline, CDR1 is SGHRS and CDR2 YFSETQ. The CDR3 covers 15 residues. With 7 bases removed from V and 3 bases from J, the gap between germline ends came to 16 bases.

The V and J genes are TRBV5-1 and TRBJ2-7, with 7 bases identical to TRBD1. The CDR3 runs 13 residues. J was trimmed by 3 bases and V by 4 bases; bases with no gene match: 4. Per the germline V gene, CDR1 is SGHRS and CDR2 is YFSETQ. DNA for the CDR3: TGCGCCAGCAGCCACTGGGACAGCTACGAGCAGTACTTC. Amino acid sequence: CASSHWDSYEQYF.

The chain carries TRBV5-6 and TRBJ1-6; 8 bases match TRBD1. The germline V gene has CDR1 SGHDT and CDR2 YYEEEE. The J segment lost 8 bases and the V segment lost 6 bases, leaving 4 bases of the junction unmatched. This CDR3 comprises 13 residues. The CDR3 loop is CASKGQGDSPLHF. CDR3 DNA sequence: TGTGCCAGCAAAGGACAGGGTGATTCACCCCTCCACTTT.

The chain employs TRBV28 and TRBJ2-3; 8 positions agree with TRBD1. Per germline, CDR1 MDHEN and CDR2 SYDVKM. This CDR3 contains 15 residues. V lost 6 bases and J lost 3; bases outside the gene matches: 8. CDR3 sequence reads: CASSSGQDLTDTQYF. The CDR3 DNA is TGTGCCAGCAGCTCGGGACAGGACCTAACAGATACGCAGTATTTT.

The chain employs TRBV19 and TRBJ2-3, with TRBD2 matching over 10 bases. V shed 6 bases, J shed 6 bases, and the junction held 9 bases outside the gene matches. The CDR3 loop spans 15 amino acids. Germline V lookup: CDR1 LNHDA, CDR2 SQIVND (reference sequence). For the CDR3, the DNA is TGTGCCAGTAGGACTCCTAGCGGGAGTGGGGATACGCAGTATTTT. Translation gives CASRTPSGSGDTQYF.

This clone was seen once. V usage is TRBV5-1 and J usage is TRBJ2-7, with 9 bases that match TRBD1. Unmatched junction bases numbered 6, after V lost 0 bases and J lost 5 bases. CDR3 length: 15 amino acids. Germline loops: CDR1 SGHRS, CDR2 YFSETQ. In DNA form, the CDR3 reads TGCGCCAGCAGCTTGGCGGGACAGGGTTTGCACGAGCAGTACTTC. Residues: CASSLAGQGLHEQYF.

The chain recombines TRBV7-9 with TRBJ2-7; 8 nucleotides line up with TRBD1. The V and J ends lost 5 bases and 2 bases, in that order; junction bases with no gene match: 5. The CDR3 has 14 amino acids. The germline V gene encodes CDR1 SEHNR and CDR2 FQNEAQ (reference sequence). CDR3 protein: CASSPQTGAYEQYF. CDR3 bases: TGTGCCAGCAGCCCCCAGACAGGGGCCTACGAGCAGTACTTC.

CDR3 loop: CASSERRGDYGYTF. CDR3 sequence (DNA): TGTGCCAGTAGTGAACGGCGGGGAGACTATGGCTACACCTTC. V and J are TRBV19 and TRBJ1-2, with D uncertain. The CDR3 extends over 14 amino acids. Trimming shortened V by 5 bases and J by 3 bases, and 13 bases separated the two germline ends. CDR1 and CDR2 from the germline V gene are LNHDA and SQIVND (reference sequence).

This rearrangement joins TRBV6-6 to TRBJ1-2; a possible D gene is TRBD1 (6 bases). The V gene lost 5 bases and the J gene lost 7 bases, with 11 bases spanning the gap. Germline CDR1 and CDR2: MNHNY and SVGAGI (reference sequence). CDR3 length: 12 amino acids. The CDR3 region has the DNA TGTGCCAGCAGTACAAAGACAGGTGGCTACACCTTC. This translates into CASSTKTGGYTF.

The V and J genes are TRBV2 and TRBJ2-5; 8 bases match TRBD1. After removal of 4 bases from V and 9 bases from J, the junction contained 10 bases not matched to a gene. Germline-derived CDR1 and CDR2 are SNHLY and FYNNEI. The CDR3 is 14 residues long. CDR3 in amino acids: CASSGTGTWRAQYF. CDR3 bases: TGTGCCAGCAGTGGGACAGGGACGTGGCGCGCCCAGTACTTC. The complete variable domain, with remaining parts taken from reference TRBV2 and TRBJ2-5, reads EPEVTQTPSHQVTQMGQEVILRCVPISNHLYFYWYRQILGQKVEFLVSFYNNEISEKSEIFDDQFSVERPDGSNFTLKIRSTKLEDSAMYFCASSGTGTWRAQYFGPGTRLLVL.

This chain links TRBV4-1 with TRBJ2-3, with 13 nucleotides matching TRBD2. The CDR3 is made up of 18 amino acids. With V trimmed by 4 bases and J by 5 bases, 12 bases remained unmatched. Germline V lookup: CDR1 MGHRA, CDR2 YSYEKL. DNA for the CDR3: TGCGCCAGCAGCCCACTAGCGGGAGGGCGCGGTGTCATAGATACGCAGTATTTT. Its translation is CASSPLAGGRGVIDTQYF.

V and J are TRBV29-1 and TRBJ2-2; 13 nucleotides align to TRBD2. J lost 1 base, V lost 6 bases, and 2 bases had no gene match. This CDR3 region has 15 residues. Germline CDR1 reads SQVTM; CDR2 reads ANQGSEA. The CDR3 DNA reads TGCAGCGTCAGACTAGCGGGAGGGAACACCGGGGAGCTGTTTTTT. Residues: CSVRLAGGNTGELFF.

The chain is built from TRBV5-1 and TRBJ1-1; the D gene is possibly TRBD1 (6 bases). V was trimmed by 1 base and J by 7 bases, leaving 14 bases between them. Germline V gene lookup returns CDR1 SGHRS and CDR2 YFSETQ. The length of the CDR3 is 14 residues. CDR3 bases: TGCGCCAGCAGCTTGAGGCCTGCAGGGGTTGAAGCTTTCTTT. Translating it yields CASSLRPAGVEAFF. Full variable domain (missing parts from reference TRBV5-1 and TRBJ1-1): KAGVTQTPRYLIKTRGQQVTLSCSPISGHRSVSWYQQTPGQGLQFLFEYFSETQRNKGNFPGRFSGRQFSNSRSEMNVSTLELGDSALYLCASSLRPAGVEAFFGQGTRLTVV.

The chain employs TRBV18 and TRBJ1-2; TRBD1 agrees at 11 bases. Looked up from germline, CDR1 is KGHSH and CDR2 is LQKENI. After removal of 3 bases from V and 8 bases from J, the junction contained 11 bases not matched to a gene. The length of the CDR3 is 16 residues. The CDR3 here is CASSPIIGQGAPGYTF. DNA for the CDR3: TGTGCCAGCTCACCTATAATCGGACAGGGGGCGCCCGGCTACACCTTC.